The 22 T cell receptor beta chains reported below all come from one sample, sequenced in a study of technical replicates of blood from several donors. Repertoires were generated with immunoSEQ multiplex PCR, while TCRdb's copy carries only in-frame clones and drops some. Of tens of thousands of clones in the sample, approximately 87% are singletons; the top ten hold around 5%. What was sequenced was PBMCs. These TCRs come from a human donor in good health. Some clones in this sample may be carry-over from other donors' samples.

Turning to this clone: One end of the junction fails to match germline, which may point to a read error. V gene TRBV11-2 combines with J gene TRBJ2-7; 9 bases line up with TRBD1. There are 12 residues in the CDR3. Germline V gene data show CDR1 as SGHAT and CDR2 as FQNNGV. The CDR3 protein is CASSPGQGRRNF. The CDR3 DNA reads TGTGCCAGCAGCCCCGGACAGGGGCGGAGGAACTTC.

The sample holds one count of this clone. The genes are TRBV4-3 and TRBJ2-7; 9 bases line up with TRBD1. CDR3 length equals 16 residues. V lost 0 bases to trimming and J lost 2 bases; unmatched junction nucleotides: 5. Germline V gene data show CDR1 as LGHNA and CDR2 as YSLEER. Written as DNA, the CDR3 is TGCGCCAGCAGCCAAGATACCGGGACAGGGACCTACGAGCAGTACTTC. Its protein product is CASSQDTGTGTYEQYF.

The chain combines TRBV7-9 with TRBJ2-7, with D tentatively TRBD2 (7 bases). The CDR3 sequence is 14 residues long. The V end was cut by 0 bases, the J end by 5 bases, with 11 bases between. Germline V gene lookup returns CDR1 SEHNR and CDR2 FQNEAQ (reference sequence). CDR3 loop: CASSLAGGGHEQYF. As DNA, the CDR3 is TGTGCCAGCAGCTTAGCGGGAGGGGGGCACGAGCAGTACTTC.

This chain joins TRBV6-5 and TRBJ1-1; D is possibly TRBD1 (6 bases). Germline CDR1 reads MNHEY; CDR2 reads SVGAGI. V shed 8 bases and J shed 4 bases, with 17 bases lying between them. This CDR3 contains 14 residues. This chain's CDR3 is CASREGGGGTEAFF. For the CDR3, the DNA is TGTGCCAGCCGGGAGGGGGGAGGAGGCACTGAAGCTTTCTTT.

J is TRBJ1-5 and V is TRBV10-3; D is perhaps TRBD1 (5 bases). Trimming shortened V by 3 bases and J by 4 bases, and 10 bases separated the two germline ends. Germline V gene data show CDR1 as ENHRY and CDR2 as SYGVKD. The CDR3 runs 14 residues. CDR3 in amino acids: CAISDGQGNQPQHF. The CDR3 DNA reads as TGTGCCATCAGTGATGGGCAGGGAAATCAGCCCCAGCATTTT.

This chain links TRBV6-4 with TRBJ1-2; D not resolved. This CDR3 is 12 amino acids long. V lost 2 bases, J lost 5 bases, and 6 bases lay in between. Germline V gene sequence: CDR1 MRHNA, CDR2 SNTAGT. The CDR3 here is CASSDGSYGYTF. CDR3 coding DNA: TGTGCCAGCAGTGACGGTAGTTATGGCTACACCTTC.

Only one count was recorded for this clone. J is TRBJ1-2 and V is TRBV4-2, with TRBD1 matching 11 bases. The CDR3 runs 16 residues. Per the germline V gene, CDR1 is LGHNA and CDR2 is YNFKEQ. V dropped 3 bases and J dropped 2; count of bases not matched to a gene: 5. The CDR3 bases are TGTGCCAGCAGCCACGCCGGGACAGGGGGAAACTATGGCTACACCTTC. Its protein is CASSHAGTGGNYGYTF.

The V and J genes are TRBV5-1 and TRBJ1-6; tentatively, D is TRBD1 (6 bases). The CDR3 is 14 amino acids. V dropped 4 bases and J dropped 6 bases, with 11 bases sitting between them. Per germline, CDR1 SGHRS and CDR2 YFSETQ. In DNA, the CDR3 is TGCGCCAGCAGCCCGGGACAAGTTAATTCACCCCTCCACTTT. This translates into CASSPGQVNSPLHF.

The chain uses TRBV9 and TRBJ1-1; D is possibly TRBD1 (6 bases). Looked up from germline, CDR1 is SGDLS and CDR2 is YYNGEE. CDR3 length: 15 residues. The V gene lost 3 bases and the J gene lost 5 bases, with 17 bases spanning the gap. The CDR3 coding sequence is TGTGCCAGCAGCGCGACGCTACAGGGCCGGACTGAAGCTTTCTTT. Translation: CASSATLQGRTEAFF.

The V gene is TRBV6-6, the J gene TRBJ1-5; TRBD1 might be the D (6 bases). Trimming took off 5 bases at V and 4 bases at J, with 6 bases between the two ends. The CDR3 contains 12 residues. Germline CDR1 and CDR2: MNHNY and SVGAGI (reference sequence). The DNA for the CDR3 is TGTGCCAGCAGTGACAGGAATCAGCCCCAGCATTTT. This gives the protein CASSDRNQPQHF.

The rearrangement joins TRBV7-9 to TRBJ2-5; 7 nucleotides match TRBD2. V lost 0 bases to trimming and J lost 9 bases; unmatched junction nucleotides: 10. CDR1 is SEHNR and CDR2 is FQNEAQ in the germline V gene (reference sequence). The CDR3 spans 15 residues. CDR3 sequence: CASSLATDWAGAQYF. The CDR3 DNA follows: TGTGCCAGCAGCTTAGCCACTGATTGGGCGGGGGCCCAGTACTTC.

The V gene is TRBV27, the J gene TRBJ1-6, with D maybe TRBD1 (5 bases). From germline, CDR1 is MNHEY and CDR2 SMNVEV (reference sequence). The V and J ends lost 2 bases and 7 bases respectively, with 9 bases between them. This CDR3 contains 14 residues. DNA of the CDR3: TGTGCCAGCAGTTTACCCAGGGCGAATTCACCCCTCCACTTT. This encodes CASSLPRANSPLHF.

The rearrangement uses TRBV30 and TRBJ2-5; perhaps TRBD2 as D (6 bases). CDR3 size: 15 residues. Deletions cut 3 bases from V and 2 bases from J, with 16 bases between. Germline V gene sequence: CDR1 GTSNPN, CDR2 SVGIG (reference sequence). CDR3 nucleotides: TGTGCCTGGAGGACGAGGTCGGCGGGGCAAGAGACCCAGTACTTC. Protein: CAWRTRSAGQETQYF.

The V call is TRBV29-1, the J call TRBJ2-1, with TRBD2 matching over 7 bases. Germline-derived CDR1 and CDR2 are SQVTM and ANQGSEA. The CDR3 has 19 amino acids. With V trimmed by 1 base and J by 4 bases, 19 bases remained unmatched. The CDR3 nucleotides are TGCAGCGTTGAAGTATACCCCAAGTCCGGGAGGATGTCTTACAATGAGCAGTTCTTC. Translated, it gives CSVEVYPKSGRMSYNEQFF.

The rearrangement joins TRBV27 to TRBJ1-1; 7 bases agree with TRBD1. CDR3 length: 17 amino acids. Germline values: CDR1 MNHEY, CDR2 SMNVEV (reference sequence). V lost 6 bases to trimming and J lost 4 bases; unmatched junction nucleotides: 17. DNA of the CDR3: TGTGCCAGCAGCCTGTTCGTATCAGGGGGTATAATCACTGAAGCTTTCTTT. Amino acids: CASSLFVSGGIITEAFF.

This clone was picked up one time. The chain uses TRBV7-9 and TRBJ1-3; a weak D match, TRBD1 (6 bases). The CDR3 has 18 amino acids. CDR1 is SEHNR and CDR2 is FQNEAQ in the germline V gene (reference sequence). V gave up 2 bases and J gave up 0 bases, with 17 bases separating them. The CDR3 bases are TGTGCCAGCAGCTTAAAGTTGGGAACAGGGACCTCTGGAAACACCATATATTTT. Its protein is CASSLKLGTGTSGNTIYF.

The gene calls are TRBV5-6 and TRBJ1-6; possibly TRBD1 for D (6 bases). The CDR3 is made up of 14 amino acids. The V gene's germline CDR1 is SGHDT and CDR2 YYEEEE. Deletions cut 6 bases from V and 7 bases from J, with 14 bases between. The CDR3: CASTGRGWNSPLHF. The CDR3 DNA follows: TGTGCCAGCACCGGAAGGGGGTGGAATTCACCCCTCCACTTT.

The CDR3 here is CASIPSDRTYEQYF. Written as DNA, the CDR3 is TGTGCCAGCATCCCTTCGGACAGGACCTACGAGCAGTACTTC. This sequence joins TRBV28 and TRBJ2-7, with 7 positions matching TRBD1. Trimming took 7 bases from V and 2 from J; bases not matched to a gene: 8. Germline values: CDR1 MDHEN, CDR2 SYDVKM. The CDR3 runs to 14 residues. The full variable domain, rest sourced from reference TRBV28 and TRBJ2-7, is DVKVTQSSRYLVKRTGEKVFLECVQDMDHENMFWYRQDPGLGLRLIYFSYDVKMKEKGDIPEGYSVSREKKERFSLILESASTNQTSMYLCASIPSDRTYEQYFGPGTRLTVT.

This chain uses TRBV7-4 with TRBJ2-1; 11 bases align to TRBD1. V gave up 5 bases and J gave up 10 bases; unmatched junction bases: 10. Germline V gene sequence: CDR1 SGHVT, CDR2 SQSDAQ. This CDR3 spans 15 amino acids. Here the CDR3 DNA reads TGTGCCAGCAGCACCCGGGACAGGGGGGAGTGGGAGCAGTTCTTC. Residues: CASSTRDRGEWEQFF.

The gene calls are TRBV30 and TRBJ1-1, with 8 bases aligning to TRBD1. The CDR3 consists of 14 residues. The V segment lost 1 base and the J segment 4 bases; nucleotides outside the gene matches: 5. Germline lookup yields CDR1 GTSNPN and CDR2 SVGIG (reference sequence). The CDR3 nucleotides read TGTGCCTGGAGTGCCGGCAGGGGGCTCACTGAAGCTTTCTTT. This gives the protein CAWSAGRGLTEAFF.

This clone was seen just once. This chain links TRBV7-6 with TRBJ2-1; the match to TRBD2 covers 12 bases. Unmatched junction bases numbered 3, after V lost 1 base and J lost 8 bases. Germline V CDR1 and CDR2: SGHVS, FNYEAQ. The CDR3 runs to 15 residues. CDR3 sequence: CASSLGTSGNDEQFF. The DNA of the CDR3 is TGTGCCAGCAGCTTAGGGACTAGCGGGAACGATGAGCAGTTCTTC.

The gene calls are TRBV6-6 and TRBJ2-7, with TRBD2 matching over 7 bases. CDR1 and CDR2 (germline): MNHNY, SVGAGI (reference sequence). Trimming took 6 bases from V and 2 from J; bases not matched to a gene: 7. The CDR3 covers 14 residues. The CDR3 DNA reads as TGTGCCAGCAGCCCCGGACTAGGACCCTACGAGCAGTACTTC. This encodes CASSPGLGPYEQYF.